Listed below are T cell receptor beta chains from one sample, sequenced in a study of T cell repertoires in cytomegalovirus infection. No antigen is known for these receptors. TCRdb independently ran MiXCR on the reads; one entry per CDR3 protein. The profile shows about a million distinct CDR3 sequences, around 32% of them singletons. The source material was cultured CD8+ T cells from PBMCs, sampled from culture after CMV antigen stimulation. All receptors come from a human donor in good health (CMV status not recorded). Some clones in this sample may be carry-over from other donors' samples. Both conserved end residues are part of each CDR3. Fields, in order: CDR3 protein, CDR3 DNA, D gene, clone size, J gene, V gene. D genes are given only for firm matches. The listing skips clone size in some rows; elsewhere it reads once, few, many or a size class.

CASSEYYLGGSEAFF,TGTGCCAGCAGTGAATATTATCTGGGGGGCTCTGAAGCTTTCTTT,-,few,TRBJ1-1,TRBV6-1
CATSKQRSYEQYF,TGTGCCACCAGCAAACAGCGGTCGTACGAGCAGTACTTC,-,-,TRBJ2-7,TRBV15
CASTGGVYGYTF,TGTGCCAGCACGGGGGGGGTATATGGCTACACCTTC,-,-,TRBJ1-2,TRBV5-4
CASRPRRGNTIYF,TGTGCCAGCAGGCCTCGGAGGGGAAACACCATATATTTT,-,-,TRBJ1-3,TRBV6-6
CASSETVDEQFF,TGTGCCAGCAGCGAGACAGTTGATGAGCAGTTCTTC,-,few,TRBJ2-1,TRBV11-2
CASSPEGTVTDTQYF,TGTGCCAGCAGCCCCGAGGGAACGGTGACAGATACGCAGTATTTT,-,few,TRBJ2-3,TRBV9
CASSWPGTGSYEQYF,TGTGCCAGCAGTTGGCCCGGGACAGGATCCTACGAGCAGTACTTC,TRBD1,many,TRBJ2-7,TRBV12-3/TRBV12-4
CATSPRRDSVQPQHF,TGTGCCACCAGCCCCCGAAGGGACAGTGTGCAGCCCCAGCATTTT,TRBD1,-,TRBJ1-5,TRBV15
CASSSPRVEQETQYF,TGTGCCAGCAGCTCCCCAAGGGTGGAACAAGAGACCCAGTACTTC,-,-,TRBJ2-5,TRBV7-9
CASSQAGGLFNTDTQYF,TGTGCCAGCAGCCAAGCCGGTGGACTATTCAACACAGATACGCAGTATTTT,-,-,TRBJ2-3,TRBV3-1
CASSFGGIDEQYF,TGTGCCAGCAGCTTCGGAGGGATCGACGAGCAGTACTTC,-,few,TRBJ2-7,TRBV5-4
CASSHRGLGANVLTF,TGTGCCAGCAGCCACAGGGGGCTCGGGGCCAACGTCCTGACTTTC,TRBD1,many,TRBJ2-6,TRBV7-6
CATSFGQINSPLHF,TGTGCCACCAGCTTCGGGCAGATTAATTCACCCCTCCACTTT,-,-,TRBJ1-6,TRBV15
CASSLGHTGELFF,TGTGCCAGCAGCTTAGGGCACACCGGGGAGCTGTTTTTT,-,many,TRBJ2-2,TRBV7-6
CASSLDFRGHGTEAFF,TGTGCCAGCAGCTTAGACTTCAGGGGGCATGGCACTGAAGCTTTCTTT,TRBD1,many,TRBJ1-1,TRBV7-8
CAILDRPNNEQFF,TGTGCCATCCTGGATAGACCCAACAATGAGCAGTTCTTC,-,-,TRBJ2-1,TRBV27
CASNLVLNYNEQFF,TGTGCCAGCAACTTAGTTCTAAACTACAATGAGCAGTTCTTC,-,-,TRBJ2-1,TRBV7-6
CASTKPPRKKETQYF,TGTGCCAGCACTAAGCCCCCGCGGAAGAAAGAGACCCAGTACTTC,-,-,TRBJ2-5,TRBV28
CASSYGQGDTGGYTF,TGTGCCAGCAGTTACGGACAGGGAGATACCGGTGGCTACACCTTC,TRBD1,few,TRBJ1-2,TRBV6-5
CASSQEGTVLYGSTDTQYF,TGCGCCAGCAGCCAAGAGGGGACAGTCCTCTACGGCAGCACAGATACGCAGTATTTT,TRBD1,few,TRBJ2-3,TRBV4-3
CAIRRGQDGELFF,TGTGCCATCAGACGGGGGCAGGACGGGGAGCTGTTTTTT,-,few,TRBJ2-2,TRBV10-3
CASSIQGAQEGELFF,TGTGCCAGTAGTATACAGGGGGCGCAGGAAGGGGAGCTGTTTTTT,TRBD1,-,TRBJ2-2,TRBV19